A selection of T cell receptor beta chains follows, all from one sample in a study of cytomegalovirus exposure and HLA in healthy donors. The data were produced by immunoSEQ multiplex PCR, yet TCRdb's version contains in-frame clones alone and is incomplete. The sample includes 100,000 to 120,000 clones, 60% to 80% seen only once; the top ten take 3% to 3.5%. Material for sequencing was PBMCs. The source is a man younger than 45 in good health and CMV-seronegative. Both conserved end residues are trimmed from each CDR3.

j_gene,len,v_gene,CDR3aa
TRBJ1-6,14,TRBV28,ASSQSTGGAYSPLH
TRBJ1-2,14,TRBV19,ASSIISGQGAYGYT
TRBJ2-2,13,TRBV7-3,ASSLSSGAYGELF
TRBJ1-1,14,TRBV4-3,ASSQMTGTLNTEAF
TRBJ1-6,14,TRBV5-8,ASSLHMGAGNSPLH
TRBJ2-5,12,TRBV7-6,ASSFGRRAETQY
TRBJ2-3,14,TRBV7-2,ASSPLRGASTDTQY
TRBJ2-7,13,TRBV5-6,ASSFQGQGEALEY
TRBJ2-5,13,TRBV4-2,ASSQGTGARETQY
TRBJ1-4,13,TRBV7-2,ASSLTRGTNEKLF
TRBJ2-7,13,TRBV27,ASSPRTGAPYEQY
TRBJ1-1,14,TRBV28,ASRPGTGLMNTEAF
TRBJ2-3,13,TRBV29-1,SVRLAGLGTDTQY